A single T cell receptor (beta chain) is shown here with its context. Its target is unknown. The repertoire was sequenced with immunoSEQ multiplex PCR; TCRdb's copy has only in-frame clones and lacks some. Among 2 million to 2.5 million clones listed, around 92% were seen once. Germline V gene data show CDR1 as MNHEY and CDR2 as SMNVEV (reference sequence). V lost 4 bases, J lost 1 base, and 11 bases lay in between. CDR3 length: 14 residues. The sample belongs to a study of shared clonotypes between healthy human individuals. At the level of the study: Each donor contributed plates that comprised three CD4 naive, three CD4 memory, two CD8 naive and one CD8 memory.

Study results and limitations: For sorted subsets, rarefaction showed incomplete sequencing despite large depth.

This chain uses TRBV27 with TRBJ2-7, with D tentatively TRBD1 (6 bases). Specimen: naive CD4+ T cells from PBMCs. The subset: CD45RA+ positively selected. The TCR comes from a man between 18 and 35 years old in good health. Some clones in this sample may be carry-over from other donors' samples. Here the CDR3 reads CASSWTAASYEQYF. The CDR3 DNA reads as TGTGCCAGCAGTTGGACAGCGGCGTCCTACGAGCAGTACTTC.